A selection of T cell receptor beta chains follows, all from one sample in a study of blood T cell repertoires in COVID-19. Profiling relied on immunoSEQ multiplex PCR, and the TCRdb table lists in-frame clones only, not all of them. The data show 150,000 to 200,000 clones, 70% to 90% seen once. Sequencing was performed on peripheral blood. These receptors all come from an elderly woman with COVID-19, enrolled during active disease. The conserved cysteine and the conserved F or W are not part of the CDR3 here.

V	J	CDR3
TRBV2	TRBJ1-2	ASRETLYGYT
TRBV7-3	TRBJ2-1	ASGTGPPNEQF
TRBV5-1	TRBJ2-1	ASTSGRAYNEQF
TRBV9	TRBJ1-2	ASSVDPGHLYGYT
TRBV7-9	TRBJ2-7	ASSPTSGLLYEQY
TRBV7-6	TRBJ2-1	ASPPIGAPGGEQF
TRBV3-1/TRBV3-2	TRBJ2-2	ASSPSTGVGTGELF
TRBV9	TRBJ2-2	ASSVDGRTNAGELF
TRBV9	TRBJ1-1	ASSALENGGAF
TRBV2	TRBJ1-5	ASSSTHGTADQPQH
TRBV6-1	TRBJ2-7	ASSDLQGSEQY
TRBV7-2	TRBJ1-5	ASRPGQGNQPQH
TRBV19	TRBJ2-1	ASRDTDKTWQF
TRBV6-6	TRBJ2-5	ASSSRQGETQY
TRBV20-1	TRBJ2-1	SASPSGGLRMTYNEQF
TRBV5-1	TRBJ1-1	ASKPGQGNTEAF
TRBV5-4	TRBJ1-3	ASSLQSSGNTIY
TRBV15	TRBJ1-4	ATSRGGDNEKLF
TRBV10-3	TRBJ2-7	AISESDGGIEQY
TRBV3-1/TRBV3-2	TRBJ2-4	ASSQLAGAKNIQY
TRBV29-1	TRBJ2-1	SSRGGTEQF
TRBV7-2	TRBJ2-2	ASSRGLAVNTGELF
TRBV5-5	TRBJ2-7	ASSLPGFDEQY
TRBV5-5	TRBJ1-4	ASSLDRVEKLF
TRBV14	TRBJ2-7	ASSPRLAGTEQY
TRBV7-8	TRBJ1-4	ASSLTEYEKLF
TRBV6-5	TRBJ1-6	ASSYDRTWGSPLH
TRBV28	TRBJ1-5	ASRRQGEGSNQPQH
TRBV27	TRBJ1-3	ASSATGGTGNTIY
TRBV24-1	TRBJ2-7	ATSPAGSYEQY
TRBV4-1	TRBJ1-1	ASRITGNTEAF
TRBV4-1	TRBJ1-3	ASSQDRYTIY
TRBV27	TRBJ1-6	ASKQRQTGNSPLH
TRBV2	TRBJ2-2	ASSDTGTSPNTGELF
TRBV5-1	TRBJ2-5	ASSLGGSGASRETQY
TRBV5-1	TRBJ2-1	ASSSGQSSYNEQF
TRBV13	TRBJ1-4	ASSSTGGVLLREKLF